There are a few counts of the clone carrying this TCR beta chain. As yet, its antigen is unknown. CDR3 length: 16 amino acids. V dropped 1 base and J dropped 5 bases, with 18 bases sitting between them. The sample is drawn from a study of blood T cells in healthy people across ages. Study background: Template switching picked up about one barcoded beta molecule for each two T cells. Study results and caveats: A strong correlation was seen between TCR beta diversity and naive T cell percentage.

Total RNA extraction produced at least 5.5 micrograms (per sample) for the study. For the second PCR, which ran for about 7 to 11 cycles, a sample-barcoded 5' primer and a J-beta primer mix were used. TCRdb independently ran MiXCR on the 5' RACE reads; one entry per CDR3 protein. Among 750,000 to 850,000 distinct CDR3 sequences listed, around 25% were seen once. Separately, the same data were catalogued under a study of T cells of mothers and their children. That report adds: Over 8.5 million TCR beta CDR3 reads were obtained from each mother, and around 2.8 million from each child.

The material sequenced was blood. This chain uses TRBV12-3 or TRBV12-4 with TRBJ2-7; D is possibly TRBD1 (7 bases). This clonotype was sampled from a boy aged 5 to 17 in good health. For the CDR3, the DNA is TGTGCCAGCAGTTTAGGATTGGAGGAGGGGGCCCACGAGCAGTACTTC. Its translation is CASSLGLEEGAHEQYF.